Shown below are 28 T cell receptor beta chains from a single sample sequenced in a study of cytomegalovirus exposure and HLA in healthy donors. This PCR relied on a set of 60 Vbeta primers and 13 Jbeta primers. Some clones are missing from TCRdb's copy, which holds only in-frame ones; the method was immunoSEQ multiplex PCR. The table has around 190,000 clones, over 70% seen once. Sequenced input: PBMCs. These receptors all come from a woman aged 25 to 39 in good health and CMV-seropositive.

The chain couples TRBV28 to TRBJ1-3, with a weak D call TRBD1 (6 bases). Trimming took off 6 bases at V and 3 bases at J, with 15 bases between the two ends. This CDR3 has 15 amino acids. CDR1 MDHEN and CDR2 SYDVKM come from the germline V gene. The CDR3 here is CASRPGGASGNTIYF. The CDR3 DNA sequence: TGTGCCAGCAGGCCCGGGGGGGCGAGTGGAAACACCATATATTTT. The variable domain in full, completed from reference TRBV28 and TRBJ1-3, reads DVKVTQSSRYLVKRTGEKVFLECVQDMDHENMFWYRQDPGLGLRLIYFSYDVKMKEKGDIPEGYSVSREKKERFSLILESASTNQTSMYLCASRPGGASGNTIYFGEGSWLTVV.

The chain couples TRBV2 to TRBJ2-4; D perhaps matches TRBD2 (5 bases). The CDR3 consists of 15 residues. Germline V gives CDR1 SNHLY, CDR2 FYNNEI. DNA for the CDR3: TGTGCGGTTGGTTACAGACTACTAGCCAAAAACATTCAGTACTTC. As protein: CAVGYRLLAKNIQYF.

The chain uses TRBV2 and TRBJ2-3, with 8 bases aligning to TRBD2. Germline loops: CDR1 SNHLY, CDR2 FYNNEI. The CDR3 runs to 15 residues. V trimming: 6 bases; J trimming: 5 bases; junction bases outside the gene matches: 10. CDR3 in amino acids: CASSGGGAGGDTQYF. For the CDR3, the DNA is TGTGCCAGCAGCGGAGGCGGCGCGGGGGGAGATACGCAGTATTTT.

As regards this clone: Within the sample, other DNA sequences also encode this same CDR3. The CDR3 region has the DNA TGTGCCAGCAGCCAGGTCAGGACGCAGTATTTT. This encodes CASSQVRTQYF. The chain employs TRBV14 and TRBJ2-3; D remains unclear. CDR3 length equals 11 residues. Trimming pared 3 bases from V and 9 bases from J, leaving 7 bases between. The germline CDR1 and CDR2 sequences are SGHDN and FVKESK.

The rearrangement joins TRBV5-6 to TRBJ1-3, with 8 bases matching TRBD1. This CDR3 spans 17 amino acids. Looked up from germline, CDR1 is SGHDT and CDR2 is YYEEEE. With 4 bases clipped from V and 3 bases from J, the junction kept 12 bases outside the gene matches. In DNA form, the CDR3 reads TGTGCCAGCAGCCCGCCTGGGTGGACAGGGAATGGAAACACCATATATTTT. It encodes CASSPPGWTGNGNTIYF.

The chain is built from TRBV5-1 and TRBJ2-2, with a possible D match to TRBD2 (6 bases). The CDR3 runs 14 residues. Germline CDR1 and CDR2: SGHRS and YFSETQ. V was shortened by 6 bases and J by 1 base, with 10 bases between the two germline ends. In nucleotides, the CDR3 is TGCGCCAGCAATTCCGGGGGGAACACCGGGGAGCTGTTTTTT. It is translated as CASNSGGNTGELFF.

The J gene is TRBJ2-7, the V gene TRBV14, with 9 bases aligning to TRBD2. Per the germline V gene, CDR1 is SGHDN and CDR2 is FVKESK. V lost 3 bases to trimming and J lost 3 bases; unmatched junction nucleotides: 3. This CDR3 is built from 14 residues. CDR3 residues: CASSQLAGRYEQYF. CDR3 coding DNA: TGTGCCAGCAGCCAGCTAGCGGGGCGCTACGAGCAGTACTTC.

The V and J genes are TRBV5-6 and TRBJ1-5, with D tentatively TRBD1 (5 bases). The CDR3 has 15 residues. CDR1 and CDR2 (germline): SGHDT, YYEEEE. Trimming pared 1 base from V and 3 bases from J, leaving 11 bases between. For the CDR3, the DNA is TGTGCCAGCAGCTTGTCAGGGTGGGACAATCAGCCCCAGCATTTT. As protein: CASSLSGWDNQPQHF.

The rearrangement uses TRBV10-3 and TRBJ2-5; D is unresolved. The CDR3 runs to 15 residues. The V and J ends lost 3 bases and 1 base respectively, with 12 bases between them. CDR1 and CDR2 from the germline V gene are ENHRY and SYGVKD. The CDR3 DNA sequence: TGTGCCATCAGTGATGTGGCAGCGACCCAAGAGACCCAGTACTTC. It is translated as CAISDVAATQETQYF.

The chain couples TRBV29-1 to TRBJ2-3; no firm D call. Germline loops: CDR1 SQVTM, CDR2 ANQGSEA. Trimming left V 3 bases short and J 2 bases short, with 9 bases between. This CDR3 has 13 residues. CDR3 amino acids: CSVESRLTDTQYF. The DNA for the CDR3 is TGCAGCGTTGAGTCCAGGCTCACAGATACGCAGTATTTT.

In nucleotides, the CDR3 is TGCAGCGGACGGACAGGGGCGGCGACAGATACGCAGTATTTT. Amino acids: CSGRTGAATDTQYF. The V call is TRBV29-1, the J call TRBJ2-3; 9 nucleotides match TRBD1. This CDR3 region has 14 residues. Germline CDR1 is SQVTM and CDR2 is ANQGSEA. V shed 7 bases, J shed 3 bases, and the junction held 8 bases outside the gene matches.

This clone was recorded a few times. The V call is TRBV28, the J call TRBJ1-5; D is perhaps TRBD1 (6 bases). Trimming removed 1 base from V and 2 bases from J, with 12 bases in between. In germline, CDR1 is MDHEN, CDR2 SYDVKM. CDR3 length: 16 amino acids. Here the CDR3 reads CASSLYRAGGNQPQHF. The DNA for the CDR3 is TGTGCCAGCAGTTTATACAGGGCGGGAGGCAATCAGCCCCAGCATTTT.

The genes are TRBV28 and TRBJ1-6; possible D gene TRBD1, 5 bases. V lost 3 bases, J lost 1 base, and 7 bases lay in between. Germline CDR1 and CDR2: MDHEN and SYDVKM. There are 15 residues in the CDR3. Here the CDR3 DNA reads TGTGCCAGCAGTTTCGGGGGGTCCTATAATTCACCCCTCCACTTT. Protein sequence: CASSFGGSYNSPLHF.

This sequence joins TRBV19 and TRBJ1-5; no clear D gene. Germline loops: CDR1 LNHDA, CDR2 SQIVND (reference sequence). The V and J ends lost 2 bases and 5 bases respectively, with 16 bases between them. The CDR3 runs 16 residues. CDR3 in DNA: TGTGCCAGTAGTATACTAAGGCAGAGCCGGGATCAGCCCCAGCATTTT. Translated, it gives CASSILRQSRDQPQHF.

The V and J genes are TRBV27 and TRBJ2-1, with 10 positions matching TRBD2. Germline assignment: CDR1 MNHEY and CDR2 SMNVEV (reference sequence). After removal of 6 bases from V and 8 bases from J, the junction contained 4 bases not matched to a gene. The CDR3 extends over 13 amino acids. CDR3 region: CASRTSGFYEQFF. For the CDR3, the DNA is TGTGCCAGCAGGACTAGCGGGTTCTATGAGCAGTTCTTC.

The J gene is TRBJ1-1, the V gene TRBV6-6; D unresolved. This CDR3 contains 15 residues. V shed 2 bases and J shed 5 bases, with 15 bases lying between them. The germline CDR1 and CDR2 sequences are MNHNY and SVGAGI (reference sequence). CDR3 loop: CASSYPSRGRTEAFF. The CDR3 DNA follows: TGTGCCAGCAGTTACCCGTCCCGGGGTCGGACTGAAGCTTTCTTT.

Only one count was recorded for this clone. V gene TRBV28 combines with J gene TRBJ2-1, with 8 bases lining up with TRBD2. The trim removed 3 bases at V and 9 bases at J, leaving 7 bases unmatched. In germline, CDR1 is MDHEN, CDR2 SYDVKM. CDR3 length: 14 residues. The CDR3 loop reads CASSLGLVEAEQFF. DNA for the CDR3: TGTGCCAGCAGTTTGGGACTAGTGGAGGCTGAGCAGTTCTTC. Full variable domain (rest looked up from reference TRBV28 and TRBJ2-1): DVKVTQSSRYLVKRTGEKVFLECVQDMDHENMFWYRQDPGLGLRLIYFSYDVKMKEKGDIPEGYSVSREKKERFSLILESASTNQTSMYLCASSLGLVEAEQFFGPGTRLTVL.

This clone was detected once. The V and J genes are TRBV5-8 and TRBJ2-6; no reliable D call. This CDR3 is 13 amino acids long. Germline V CDR1 and CDR2: SGHTS, YDEGEE. V gave up 10 bases and J gave up 2 bases, with 10 bases separating them. The CDR3 DNA follows: TGTGCCGGCTCCCGCACTGGGGCCAACGTCCTGACTTTC. Amino acid sequence: CAGSRTGANVLTF.

This chain joins TRBV6-1 and TRBJ2-5; D is possibly TRBD2 (5 bases). From germline, CDR1 is MNHNS and CDR2 SASEGT. The V end was cut by 4 bases, the J end by 5 bases, with 5 bases between. The CDR3 has 11 amino acids. The CDR3 here is CASSGGETQYF. Written as DNA, the CDR3 is TGTGCCAGCAGTGGCGGGGAGACCCAGTACTTC.

The rearrangement links TRBV7-9 to TRBJ2-1; 9 bases align to TRBD2. CDR1 and CDR2 (germline): SEHNR, FQNEAQ (reference sequence). V gave up 5 bases and J gave up 4 bases; unmatched junction bases: 12. This CDR3 has 17 amino acids. The CDR3 loop reads CASSAVSGLAGYNEQFF. CDR3 bases: TGTGCCAGCAGCGCTGTTTCGGGCCTAGCGGGGTACAATGAGCAGTTCTTC.

The chain has TRBV25-1 and TRBJ2-3; 10 positions match TRBD2. The CDR3 is made up of 14 amino acids. Germline CDR1 and CDR2: MGHDK and SYGVNS. J was trimmed by 4 bases and V by 8 bases; bases with no gene match: 6. The CDR3 coding sequence is TGTGCCAGCGCTAGCGGGAGAAGGCCAGATACGCAGTATTTT. Protein sequence: CASASGRRPDTQYF.

This clone was detected once. This chain links TRBV6-6 with TRBJ1-2; 9 nucleotides match TRBD1. The V gene's germline CDR1 is MNHNY and CDR2 SVGAGI (reference sequence). This CDR3 comprises 16 residues. The J segment lost 3 bases and the V segment lost 2 bases, leaving 7 bases of the junction unmatched. The CDR3 nucleotides read TGTGCCAGCAGTTACACGGACAGGGGCCGTGACTATGGCTACACCTTC. Translated: CASSYTDRGRDYGYTF.

The genes are TRBV5-1 and TRBJ2-5; D uncertain. V was pared by 0 bases and J by 0 bases, with 6 bases between. Germline CDR1 is SGHRS and CDR2 is YFSETQ. The CDR3 spans 14 residues. As DNA, the CDR3 is TGCGCCAGCAGCTTGGAGACATACCAAGAGACCCAGTACTTC. Its translation: CASSLETYQETQYF. Supplemented by reference TRBV5-1 and TRBJ2-5, the full variable domain reads KAGVTQTPRYLIKTRGQQVTLSCSPISGHRSVSWYQQTPGQGLQFLFEYFSETQRNKGNFPGRFSGRQFSNSRSEMNVSTLELGDSALYLCASSLETYQETQYFGPGTRLLVL.

The chain uses TRBV2 and TRBJ1-1; 12 positions agree with TRBD1. This CDR3 spans 15 amino acids. V lost 8 bases to trimming and J lost 1 base; unmatched junction nucleotides: 5. Germline CDR1 SNHLY, CDR2 FYNNEI. DNA of the CDR3: TGTGCCAGCGGGGGACAGGGGGCCCCGAACACTGAAGCTTTCTTT. Amino acids: CASGGQGAPNTEAFF. Full variable domain (outside the CDR3, taken from reference TRBV2 and TRBJ1-1): EPEVTQTPSHQVTQMGQEVILRCVPISNHLYFYWYRQILGQKVEFLVSFYNNEISEKSEIFDDQFSVERPDGSNFTLKIRSTKLEDSAMYFCASGGQGAPNTEAFFGQGTRLTVV.

The V call is TRBV27, the J call TRBJ1-2; D not resolved. The CDR3 is 17 residues long. The germline V gene has CDR1 MNHEY and CDR2 SMNVEV (reference sequence). Trimming shortened V by 5 bases and J by 6 bases, and 25 bases separated the two germline ends. The CDR3 nucleotides are TGTGCCAGCAGTCCTTACCGGACGGGGATGGTACCGGATGGCTACACCTTC. Its protein product is CASSPYRTGMVPDGYTF.

This chain uses TRBV6-5 with TRBJ1-1, with D perhaps TRBD1 (6 bases). V was clipped by 5 bases and J by 6 bases, with 10 bases between them. The CDR3 covers 12 residues. Germline V gene lookup returns CDR1 MNHEY and CDR2 SVGAGI. CDR3: CASSLPGAEAFF. CDR3 DNA sequence: TGTGCCAGCAGTCTACCAGGGGCTGAAGCTTTCTTT.

This clone was seen only a few times. The chain combines TRBV6-1 with TRBJ2-5; 7 positions match TRBD1. Germline V CDR1 and CDR2: MNHNS, SASEGT. The CDR3 contains 16 residues. The ends lost 4 bases at V and 4 bases at J; junction bases unmatched: 12. The CDR3 loop reads CASSAGTARSGETQYF. The DNA for the CDR3 is TGTGCCAGCAGTGCCGGGACAGCCAGAAGTGGAGAGACCCAGTACTTC.

The chain uses TRBV28 and TRBJ1-1; 7 nucleotides match TRBD1. Germline loops: CDR1 MDHEN, CDR2 SYDVKM. J lost 0 bases, V lost 4 bases, and 5 bases had no gene match. The CDR3 totals 15 residues. CDR3: CASSSSDRVNTEAFF. DNA of the CDR3: TGTGCCAGCAGTTCGTCAGACAGGGTGAACACTGAAGCTTTCTTT.